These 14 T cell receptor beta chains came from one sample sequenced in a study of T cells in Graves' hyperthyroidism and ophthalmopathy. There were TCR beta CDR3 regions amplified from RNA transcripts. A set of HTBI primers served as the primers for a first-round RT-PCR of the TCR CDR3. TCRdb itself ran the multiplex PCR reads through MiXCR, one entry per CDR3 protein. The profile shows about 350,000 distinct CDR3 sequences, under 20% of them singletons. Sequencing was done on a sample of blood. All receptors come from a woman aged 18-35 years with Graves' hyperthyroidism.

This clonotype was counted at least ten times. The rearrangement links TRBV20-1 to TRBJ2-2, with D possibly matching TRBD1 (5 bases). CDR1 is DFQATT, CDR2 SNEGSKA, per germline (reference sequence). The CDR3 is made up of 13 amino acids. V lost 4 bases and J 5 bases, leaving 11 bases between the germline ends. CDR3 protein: CSANQGNTGELFF. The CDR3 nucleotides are TGCAGTGCTAATCAGGGAAATACCGGGGAGCTGTTTTTT.

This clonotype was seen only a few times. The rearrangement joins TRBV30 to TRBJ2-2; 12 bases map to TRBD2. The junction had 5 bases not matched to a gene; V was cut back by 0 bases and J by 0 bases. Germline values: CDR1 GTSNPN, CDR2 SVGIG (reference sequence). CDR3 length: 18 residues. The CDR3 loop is CAWSVLTSGGSNTGELFF. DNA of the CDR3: TGTGCCTGGAGTGTTTTGACTAGCGGGGGTTCGAACACCGGGGAGCTGTTTTTT.

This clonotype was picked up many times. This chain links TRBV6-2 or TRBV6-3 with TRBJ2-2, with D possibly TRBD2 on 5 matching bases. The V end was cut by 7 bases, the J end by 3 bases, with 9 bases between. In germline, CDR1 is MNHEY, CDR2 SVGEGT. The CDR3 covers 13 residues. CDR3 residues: CASTPADTGELFF. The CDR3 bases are TGTGCCAGCACCCCAGCGGACACCGGGGAGCTGTTTTTT.

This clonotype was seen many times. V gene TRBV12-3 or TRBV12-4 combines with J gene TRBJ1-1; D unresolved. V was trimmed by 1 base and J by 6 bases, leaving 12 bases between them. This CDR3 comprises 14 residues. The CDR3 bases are TGTGCCAGCAGTTTAGAGGGTAACTTTGCTGAAGCTTTCTTT. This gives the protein CASSLEGNFAEAFF.

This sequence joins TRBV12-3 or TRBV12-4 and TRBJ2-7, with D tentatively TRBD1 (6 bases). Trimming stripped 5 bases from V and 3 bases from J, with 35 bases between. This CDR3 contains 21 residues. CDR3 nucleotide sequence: TGTGCCAGCAGTCCACCCCTAAACAGGGAAGCGCGAGACCGTCTCCTCTACGAGCAGTACTTC. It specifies CASSPPLNREARDRLLYEQYF.

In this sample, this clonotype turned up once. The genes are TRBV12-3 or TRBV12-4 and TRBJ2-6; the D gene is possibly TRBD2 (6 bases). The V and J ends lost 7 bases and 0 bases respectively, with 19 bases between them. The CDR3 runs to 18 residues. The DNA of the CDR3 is TGTGCCAGCATTTCCCAGTGGGAGGAACTCTCTGGGGCCAACGTCCTGACTTTC. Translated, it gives CASISQWEELSGANVLTF.

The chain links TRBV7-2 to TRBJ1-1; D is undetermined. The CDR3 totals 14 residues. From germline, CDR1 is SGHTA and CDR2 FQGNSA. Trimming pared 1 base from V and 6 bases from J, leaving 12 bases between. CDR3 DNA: TGTGCCAGCAGCTTAGGACGGGTTATCTCTGAAGCTTTCTTT. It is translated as CASSLGRVISEAFF.

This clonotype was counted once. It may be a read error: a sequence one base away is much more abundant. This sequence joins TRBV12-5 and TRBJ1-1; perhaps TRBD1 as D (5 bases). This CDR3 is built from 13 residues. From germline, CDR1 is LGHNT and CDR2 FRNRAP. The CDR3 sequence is CASARQPNTEALF. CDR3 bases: TGTGCTAGTGCCCGACAGCCAAACACTGAAGCTCTCTTT.

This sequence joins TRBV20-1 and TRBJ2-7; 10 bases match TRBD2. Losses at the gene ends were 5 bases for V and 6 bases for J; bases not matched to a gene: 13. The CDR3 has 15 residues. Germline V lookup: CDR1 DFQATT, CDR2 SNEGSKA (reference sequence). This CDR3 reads CSAHVPASGGGEQYF. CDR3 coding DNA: TGCAGTGCTCACGTTCCGGCTAGCGGGGGTGGCGAGCAGTACTTC.

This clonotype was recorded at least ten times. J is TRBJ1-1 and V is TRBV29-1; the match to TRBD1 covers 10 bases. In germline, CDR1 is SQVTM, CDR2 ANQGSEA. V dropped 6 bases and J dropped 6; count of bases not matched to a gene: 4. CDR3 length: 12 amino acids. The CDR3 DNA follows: TGCAGCGTCTCGACAGGGGGCCCTGAAGCTTTCTTT. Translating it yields CSVSTGGPEAFF.

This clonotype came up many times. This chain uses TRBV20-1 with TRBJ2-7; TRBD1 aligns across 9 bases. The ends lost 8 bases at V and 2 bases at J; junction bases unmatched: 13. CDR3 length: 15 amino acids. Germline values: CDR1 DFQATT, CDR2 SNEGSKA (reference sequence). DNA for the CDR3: TGCAGTCCAATGGTTTCGGGACAGGGAACCTACGAGCAGTACTTC. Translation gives CSPMVSGQGTYEQYF.

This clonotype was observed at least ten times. This chain's CDR3 is CASSERPTTEAFF. Written as DNA, the CDR3 is TGTGCCAGCAGCGAGCGGCCGACCACTGAAGCTTTCTTT. The chain employs TRBV7-8 and TRBJ1-1, with D uncertain. CDR1 is SGHVS, CDR2 FQNEAQ, per germline. V lost 5 bases and J 4 bases, leaving 11 bases between the germline ends. This CDR3 comprises 13 residues.

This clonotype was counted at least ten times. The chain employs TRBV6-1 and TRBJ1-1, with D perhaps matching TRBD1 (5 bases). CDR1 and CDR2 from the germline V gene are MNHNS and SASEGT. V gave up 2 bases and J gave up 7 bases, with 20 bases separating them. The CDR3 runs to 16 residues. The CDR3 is CASSEYPRTRVIEAFF. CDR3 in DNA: TGTGCCAGCAGTGAATACCCGCGGACACGGGTGATTGAAGCTTTCTTT.

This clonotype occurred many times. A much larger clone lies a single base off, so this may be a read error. The CDR3 nucleotides are TGTGCCAGCAGTTACTCGACAGGGGGTGGCTACACCTTC. Amino acids: CASSYSTGGGYTF. The V call is TRBV6-5, the J call TRBJ1-2; 9 nucleotides line up with TRBD1. CDR1 is MNHEY and CDR2 is SVGAGI in the germline V gene. V shed 0 bases, J shed 7 bases, and the junction held 0 bases outside the gene matches. This CDR3 spans 13 amino acids.